This TCR beta chain was recovered during a study of cytomegalovirus exposure and HLA in healthy donors. General study points: The availability of immune exposure information extended only to CMV serostatus.

For this clone: Its antigen remains unidentified.

Use of 60 Vbeta and 13 Jbeta primers characterized the PCR. Profiling relied on immunoSEQ multiplex PCR, and the TCRdb table lists in-frame clones only, not all of them. The sample records about 180,000 clones, roughly 77% being singletons. Input material: PBMCs. The sequence came from a woman aged 30 to 39 in good health and CMV-seropositive.

In DNA form, the CDR3 reads TGCGCCAGCAGCTCCGCCGGAGGATCCTCTGGAAACACCATATATTTT. Encoded protein: CASSSAGGSSGNTIYF. The chain has TRBV5-1 and TRBJ1-3; D uncertain. The V and J ends lost 3 bases and 0 bases respectively, with 13 bases between them. The germline V gene has CDR1 SGHRS and CDR2 YFSETQ. The CDR3 is made up of 16 amino acids.